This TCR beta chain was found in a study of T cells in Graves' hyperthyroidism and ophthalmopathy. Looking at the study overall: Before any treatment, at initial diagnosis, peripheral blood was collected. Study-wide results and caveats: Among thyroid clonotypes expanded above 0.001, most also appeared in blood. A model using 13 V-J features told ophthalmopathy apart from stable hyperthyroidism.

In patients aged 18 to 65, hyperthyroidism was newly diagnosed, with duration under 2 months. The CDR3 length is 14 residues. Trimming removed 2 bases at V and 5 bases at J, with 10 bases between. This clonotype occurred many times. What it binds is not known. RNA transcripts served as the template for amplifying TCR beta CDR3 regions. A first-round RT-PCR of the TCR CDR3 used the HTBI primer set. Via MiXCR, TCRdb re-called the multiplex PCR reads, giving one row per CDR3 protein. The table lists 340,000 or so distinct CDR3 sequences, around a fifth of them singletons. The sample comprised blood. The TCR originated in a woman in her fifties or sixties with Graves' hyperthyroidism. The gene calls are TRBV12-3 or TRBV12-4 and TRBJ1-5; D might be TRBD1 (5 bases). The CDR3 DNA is TGTGCCAGCAGTTTAATGGGGACCTATCAGCCCCAGCATTTT. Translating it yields CASSLMGTYQPQHF.